Listed here are 31 T cell receptor beta chains from one sample, sequenced in a study of cytomegalovirus exposure and HLA in healthy donors. Data came from immunoSEQ multiplex PCR; TCRdb stores just in-frame clones and leaves some out. The sample contains 300,000 or so clones, roughly 86% of which appear only once. Sequencing was performed on PBMCs. These receptors were collected from a man aged 30-40 years in good health and CMV-seronegative.

The V and J genes are TRBV29-1 and TRBJ2-2; 7 nucleotides align to TRBD1. V lost 5 bases to trimming and J lost 9 bases; unmatched junction nucleotides: 6. CDR3 length: 12 residues. Per germline, CDR1 SQVTM and CDR2 ANQGSEA. The CDR3 is CSVTGARRELFF. The CDR3 DNA follows: TGCAGCGTTACAGGGGCACGAAGGGAGCTGTTTTTT.

The chain uses TRBV5-1 and TRBJ1-1; D ambiguous. Trimming left V 2 bases short and J 7 bases short, with 3 bases between. Per germline, CDR1 SGHRS and CDR2 YFSETQ. This CDR3 has 10 residues. As DNA, the CDR3 is TGCGCCAGCAGCTTCATTGAAGCTTTCTTT. Translation gives CASSFIEAFF.

The chain combines TRBV5-1 with TRBJ2-1, with D possibly matching TRBD2 (6 bases). The CDR3 totals 18 residues. Trimming took 1 base from V and 4 from J, leaving 21 bases between them. The germline CDR1 and CDR2 sequences are SGHRS and YFSETQ. The CDR3 loop is CASSLYFGGPDIYNEQFF. Written as DNA, the CDR3 is TGCGCCAGCAGCTTGTATTTCGGGGGACCCGATATTTACAATGAGCAGTTCTTC.

V is TRBV15 and J is TRBJ2-4; D is possibly TRBD2 (7 bases). The CDR3 extends over 15 amino acids. Between the trimmed V and J ends, which lost 4 bases and 4 bases, there was a span of 14 bases. Germline loops: CDR1 LNHNV, CDR2 YYDKDF (reference sequence). CDR3 DNA: TGTGCCACCAGCAACAGGGTAGCGGGTAAAAACATTCAGTACTTC. This translates into CATSNRVAGKNIQYF.

The chain uses TRBV6-6 and TRBJ1-2, with D perhaps matching TRBD1 (5 bases). CDR1 is MNHNY and CDR2 is SVGAGI in the germline V gene (reference sequence). The V end lost 0 bases, the J end lost 2 bases, and 13 bases lay between the germline ends. The CDR3 spans 16 residues. The CDR3 DNA is TGTGCCAGCAGTTACTCGTCAGGGTCTGGCAACTATGGCTACACCTTC. Protein: CASSYSSGSGNYGYTF.

This rearrangement joins TRBV6-6 to TRBJ2-5, with D unresolved. Trimming stripped 0 bases from V and 4 bases from J, with 12 bases between. The CDR3 is 15 amino acids. The germline CDR1 and CDR2 sequences are MNHNY and SVGAGI (reference sequence). CDR3 in amino acids: CASSYSAAFPETQYF. The CDR3 coding sequence is TGTGCCAGCAGTTACTCGGCAGCGTTTCCAGAGACCCAGTACTTC.

The chain recombines TRBV9 with TRBJ2-7, with a tentative D call TRBD2 (5 bases). The CDR3 runs to 13 residues. Germline V CDR1 and CDR2: SGDLS, YYNGEE. Trimming took 0 bases from V and 7 from J, leaving 11 bases between them. The CDR3 here is CASSVAGSGEQYF. In DNA, the CDR3 is TGTGCCAGCAGCGTAGCCGGGTCGGGGGAGCAGTACTTC.

This chain's CDR3 is CASSPLGTAGGEQYF. As DNA, the CDR3 is TGCGCCAGCAGCCCCCTGGGCACGGCGGGTGGGGAGCAGTACTTC. The rearrangement joins TRBV4-3 to TRBJ2-7, with D possibly matching TRBD2 (5 bases). V lost 4 bases, J lost 7 bases, and 20 bases lay in between. CDR1 is LGHNA and CDR2 is YSLEER in the germline V gene. This CDR3 contains 15 residues.

This rearrangement joins TRBV5-1 to TRBJ1-3; D is unclear. The CDR3 runs 14 residues. V was cut by 1 base and J by 0 bases, with 5 bases left in between. From germline, CDR1 is SGHRS and CDR2 YFSETQ. In nucleotides, the CDR3 is TGCGCCAGCAGCTTGTATAACTCTGGAAACACCATATATTTT. Encoded protein: CASSLYNSGNTIYF. Drawing the rest from reference TRBV5-1 and TRBJ1-3, the complete variable domain is KAGVTQTPRYLIKTRGQQVTLSCSPISGHRSVSWYQQTPGQGLQFLFEYFSETQRNKGNFPGRFSGRQFSNSRSEMNVSTLELGDSALYLCASSLYNSGNTIYFGEGSWLTVV.

The V and J genes are TRBV7-6 and TRBJ2-2, with TRBD1 identical over 8 bases. V lost 5 bases, J lost 6 bases, and 8 bases stayed unmatched. From germline, CDR1 is SGHVS and CDR2 FNYEAQ. This CDR3 has 15 residues. The CDR3 DNA reads TGTGCCAGCAGCGGTCCAGGGGGCCTTGCCGGGGAGCTGTTTTTT. This gives the protein CASSGPGGLAGELFF. Together with reference TRBV7-6 and TRBJ2-2, the CDR3 gives the full variable domain: GAGVSQSPRYKVTKRGQDVALRCDPISGHVSLYWYRQALGQGPEFLTYFNYEAQQDKSGLPNDRFSAERPEGSISTLTIQRTEQRDSAMYRCASSGPGGLAGELFFGEGSRLTVL.

CDR3 sequence: CASSLSGGTAETQYF. Written as DNA, the CDR3 is TGTGCCAGCAGCTTAAGCGGGGGGACCGCAGAGACCCAGTACTTC. The chain combines TRBV7-7 with TRBJ2-5, with 9 bases that match TRBD2. This CDR3 region has 15 residues. CDR1 is SSHAT, CDR2 FNYEAQ, per germline (reference sequence). V trimming: 2 bases; J trimming: 4 bases; junction bases outside the gene matches: 5.

The chain carries TRBV5-1 and TRBJ2-7, with 10 positions matching TRBD1. V was pared by 4 bases and J by 2 bases, with 12 bases of the junction left unmatched. Per germline, CDR1 SGHRS and CDR2 YFSETQ. The CDR3 covers 17 residues. The CDR3 DNA follows: TGCGCCAGCAGCCAAAGGACAGGGGGATTTTTGACCTACGAGCAGTACTTC. This translates into CASSQRTGGFLTYEQYF.

The V and J genes are TRBV6-1 and TRBJ1-1, with TRBD1 matching 10 bases. The CDR3 runs to 15 residues. The V gene end was trimmed by 7 bases and the J gene end by 0 bases; junction bases not matched to a gene: 5. Germline-derived CDR1 and CDR2 are MNHNS and SASEGT. CDR3 DNA sequence: TGTGCCAGCAATCGGGACAGGGGCTTGAACACTGAAGCTTTCTTT. Its translation: CASNRDRGLNTEAFF.

The chain employs TRBV11-3 and TRBJ1-1, with D perhaps TRBD1 (5 bases). Germline-derived CDR1 and CDR2 are SGHNT and YENEEA. CDR3 length equals 15 residues. V lost 1 base, J lost 3 bases, and 12 bases lay in between. The CDR3, as DNA: TGTGCCAGCAGCTTAGGAACTGGGGCTGACACTGAAGCTTTCTTT. This gives the protein CASSLGTGADTEAFF. Variable domain in full (rest from reference TRBV11-3 and TRBJ1-1): EAGVVQSPRYKIIEKKQPVAFWCNPISGHNTLYWYLQNLGQGPELLIRYENEEAVDDSQLPKDRFSAERLKGVDSTLKIQPAELGDSAVYLCASSLGTGADTEAFFGQGTRLTVV.

The V call is TRBV5-1, the J call TRBJ2-7; TRBD1 agrees at 8 bases. The CDR3 spans 14 residues. Germline V lookup: CDR1 SGHRS, CDR2 YFSETQ. The V gene end was trimmed by 0 bases and the J gene end by 3 bases; junction bases not matched to a gene: 2. Here the CDR3 DNA reads TGCGCCAGCAGCTTGGGGGGGACAGGCTACGAGCAGTACTTC. Translation: CASSLGGTGYEQYF.

The chain links TRBV5-5 to TRBJ2-7, with D possibly TRBD2 on 5 matching bases. V lost 4 bases, J lost 4 bases, and 9 bases lay in between. CDR1 is SGHKS, CDR2 YYEKEE, per germline (reference sequence). The CDR3 covers 12 residues. CDR3 nucleotides: TGTGCCAGCAGCCGACGAGGGTACGAGCAGTACTTC. This translates into CASSRRGYEQYF.

Written as DNA, the CDR3 is TGTGCCAGCAGCGACGGGACCGGAGGGGAAAAACTGTTTTTT. It yields the protein CASSDGTGGEKLFF. The V call is TRBV6-4, the J call TRBJ1-4; D is perhaps TRBD1 (5 bases). Germline lookup yields CDR1 MRHNA and CDR2 SNTAGT. V lost 6 bases and J lost 8, with 16 bases in between. CDR3 size: 14 residues.

This clone was counted once. This chain connects TRBV7-9 to TRBJ2-5, with D possibly being TRBD1 (5 bases). Germline V gene lookup returns CDR1 SEHNR and CDR2 FQNEAQ (reference sequence). CDR3 length: 15 residues. Trimming cost V 0 bases and J 4 bases, with 12 bases left between them. CDR3 residues: CASSLARVVAETQYF. The CDR3 region has the DNA TGTGCCAGCAGCTTAGCCAGGGTGGTTGCAGAGACCCAGTACTTC.

This sequence joins TRBV25-1 and TRBJ2-1; 9 positions match TRBD1. Trimming removed 7 bases from V and 10 bases from J; junction bases left unmatched: 14. The CDR3 spans 15 residues. Germline V gene lookup returns CDR1 MGHDK and CDR2 SYGVNS. The CDR3 spells CASKKGGTGYGEQFF. The DNA for the CDR3 is TGTGCCAGCAAGAAAGGCGGGACAGGGTATGGGGAGCAGTTCTTC.

V gene TRBV2 combines with J gene TRBJ2-3; possibly TRBD2 for D (6 bases). The CDR3 loop spans 18 amino acids. Per the germline V gene, CDR1 is SNHLY and CDR2 is FYNNEI. V lost 0 bases and J lost 2, with 18 bases in between. The CDR3 bases are TGTGCCAGCAGTGAAGCGGAGGGGCGGGGAACCATCACAGATACGCAGTATTTT. This encodes CASSEAEGRGTITDTQYF.

This chain links TRBV18 with TRBJ1-2, with D possibly being TRBD1 (5 bases). Germline CDR1 KGHSH, CDR2 LQKENI. The CDR3 is made up of 15 amino acids. V lost 3 bases and J 7 bases, leaving 18 bases between the germline ends. Here the CDR3 DNA reads TGTGCCAGCTCACCGGGGCTAATCGATTTTCCTGGCTACACCTTC. The encoded protein is CASSPGLIDFPGYTF.

CDR3 amino acids: CASSLNRAGSPLHF. The CDR3 coding sequence is TGTGCCAGCAGTCTGAACAGGGCAGGCTCACCCCTCCACTTT. The chain couples TRBV6-6 to TRBJ1-6; a possible D gene is TRBD1 (6 bases). Germline CDR1 and CDR2: MNHNY and SVGAGI (reference sequence). V gave up 5 bases and J gave up 10 bases, with 15 bases separating them. CDR3 length: 14 amino acids.

V usage is TRBV10-1 and J usage is TRBJ2-7; 11 bases line up with TRBD1. The V gene's germline CDR1 is WNHNN and CDR2 SYGVQD (reference sequence). The CDR3 covers 14 residues. Trimming cost V 8 bases and J 2 bases; bases outside gene matches: 5. The CDR3 sequence: CASGTGGPPYEQYF. In DNA form, the CDR3 reads TGCGCCAGCGGGACAGGGGGACCCCCCTACGAGCAGTACTTC.

This chain connects TRBV19 to TRBJ1-4, with D tentatively TRBD1 (5 bases). The V gene lost 4 bases and the J gene lost 4 bases, with 19 bases spanning the gap. Germline CDR1 is LNHDA and CDR2 is SQIVND (reference sequence). This CDR3 is built from 17 residues. CDR3 amino acids: CASSKPTPLQGNEKLFF. CDR3 coding DNA: TGTGCCAGTAGTAAACCGACACCTCTGCAGGGTAATGAAAAACTGTTTTTT.

The chain uses TRBV10-3 and TRBJ1-1; maybe TRBD1 (5 bases). Trimming cost V 3 bases and J 3 bases, with 11 bases left between them. Germline CDR1 and CDR2: ENHRY and SYGVKD. The CDR3 contains 14 residues. The CDR3 coding sequence is TGTGCCATCAGTGAAAGGGGCCTCGACACTGAAGCTTTCTTT. Amino acids: CAISERGLDTEAFF.

The CDR3 bases are TGTGCCAGCAGCGTAGTTCTGGCCGAAGCTTTCTTT. This translates into CASSVVLAEAFF. The rearrangement links TRBV9 to TRBJ1-1, with D unresolved. The V end was cut by 0 bases, the J end by 8 bases, with 8 bases between. In germline, CDR1 is SGDLS, CDR2 YYNGEE. The CDR3 sequence is 12 residues long.

V is TRBV15 and J is TRBJ2-5, with 12 nucleotides matching TRBD1. The CDR3 is 16 amino acids. The trim removed 0 bases at V and 6 bases at J, leaving 5 bases unmatched. Germline CDR1 reads LNHNV; CDR2 reads YYDKDF (reference sequence). DNA of the CDR3: TGTGCCACCAGCAGAGATCGGGACAGGGGGCGAAAGACCCAGTACTTC. This translates into CATSRDRDRGRKTQYF.

V and J are TRBV27 and TRBJ2-2; TRBD2 matches 11 bases. Per germline, CDR1 MNHEY and CDR2 SMNVEV (reference sequence). Trimming cost V 10 bases and J 1 base; bases outside gene matches: 5. The CDR3 has 15 residues. The DNA for the CDR3 is TGTGCCATCCGTAGCGGGGGGGTGAACACCGGGGAGCTGTTTTTT. Translation gives CAIRSGGVNTGELFF.

J is TRBJ2-1 and V is TRBV7-6; TRBD2 matches 8 bases. With V trimmed by 5 bases and J by 8 bases, 11 bases remained unmatched. This CDR3 has 15 residues. CDR1 and CDR2 (germline): SGHVS, FNYEAQ. This CDR3 is CASSVGGTRFHEQFF. In DNA, the CDR3 is TGTGCCAGCAGCGTGGGGGGGACTAGATTCCATGAGCAGTTCTTC.

The chain joins TRBV9 to TRBJ2-5; D remains ambiguous. CDR3 length: 16 amino acids. Germline V gives CDR1 SGDLS, CDR2 YYNGEE. V shed 0 bases and J shed 2 bases, with 14 bases lying between them. The CDR3 region has the DNA TGTGCCAGCAGCGTAGGAGTGGCGGATCTACAAGAGACCCAGTACTTC. Its translation: CASSVGVADLQETQYF.

The gene calls are TRBV27 and TRBJ2-7, with 9 bases aligning to TRBD1. This CDR3 is built from 17 residues. V was clipped by 1 base and J by 4 bases; unmatched bases: 11. Germline V gives CDR1 MNHEY, CDR2 SMNVEV (reference sequence). As DNA, the CDR3 is TGTGCCAGCAGTTTATTATCTGGGGGACAGGGAATGTACGAGCAGTACTTC. It yields the protein CASSLLSGGQGMYEQYF.